This T cell receptor (beta chain) was recorded in a study of blood T cells in healthy people across ages. Study results and limitations: TCR beta diversity, measured per million T cells, fell in a roughly linear way with age.

Through a sample-barcoded 5' primer and a J-beta primer mix, a second PCR was run for roughly 6 to 11 cycles. A tag from a template-switch adaptor with 12 random nucleotides marked each cDNA molecule. One entry per CDR3 protein results from TCRdb running MiXCR on the 5' RACE reads. The table has 1.8 million or so distinct CDR3 sequences, around 40% seen once. This clonotype was detected a few times. Its cognate antigen is unknown. Germline V CDR1 and CDR2: SQVTM, ANQGSEA. Trimming took off 5 bases at V and 0 bases at J, with 8 bases between the two ends. The CDR3 totals 13 residues. The rearrangement uses TRBV29-1 and TRBJ2-4; perhaps D is TRBD1 or TRBD2 (5 bases each). The source of this sequence is a human donor in good health. The sequencing sample was made of blood. The CDR3 DNA is TGCAGCGTTCACGGGACAGCCAAAAACATTCAGTACTTC. As protein: CSVHGTAKNIQYF.